This T cell receptor beta chain was recorded in a study of vaccination and CD4 T cells after COVID-19 (dated by TCRdb to the early 2020s). General notes on the study: Every convalescent patient had a positive nasal swab PCR test for SARS-CoV-2, with mild disease in 9 or 10 patients and severe disease in one. The cultures were stimulated with overlapping spike peptide pools from SARS-CoV-2 and from the common cold coronaviruses HCoV-NL63, HCoV-OC43 and HCoV-229E. The convalescent cohort included six males and four females, with two Hispanic individuals, seven Caucasians, two Asians and one multiracial person. Post-COVID blood samples were collected from convalescent patients a median of approximately 100 days after diagnosis, with a range of roughly 30 to 161 days. Control cultures received a CEFX viral epitope pool as the positive control, an HIV-1 Nef peptide pool as the negative control, or no peptide. Each participant got two doses of either the Pfizer-BioNTech BNT162b2 vaccine (n=8) or the Moderna mRNA-1273 vaccine (n=2). The spike-specific CD4+ TCR repertoire was compared before and after mRNA vaccination in nine to ten COVID-19 convalescent patients and a handful of infection-naive healthy vaccine recipients. Post-vaccine blood samples were obtained a median of around 67 days after the second vaccine dose, with a range of 14 to 241 days.

According to the germline V gene, CDR1 reads SGHTA and CDR2 reads FQGNSA. A distance of 19 bases separates the germline ends of V and J, which lose 6 bases and 8 bases respectively. The CDR3, cysteine through phenylalanine, is 15 amino acids long. Just the 45-base CDR3 DNA is kept, in frame starting at base 1. The label giving this sample's treatment or condition can be read as: approximately 9-day PBMC culture with coronavirus spike peptide pools or control peptides (ViraFEST assay). To expand antigen-specific T cells with peptide pools and then pick out the expanded clonotypes through TCR sequencing, the study relied on the ViraFEST assay. The positive SARS-CoV-2 PCR tests of the convalescent patients were dated from March to December 2020, before the Alpha, Beta and Delta variants emerged in the United States. Each well held 2 million to 2.5 million PBMCs cultured with roughly 10 ug/ml peptide pools in IMDM containing 5% human AB serum and around 10 IU/ml IL-2. Half of the culture medium was replaced with fresh IL-2-containing medium on days 3 and 7. After about 10 days of culture, CD4+ T cells were isolated by negative selection using the EasySep CD4+ T cell isolation kit. Ficoll-Paque Plus gradient centrifugation was used to isolate PBMCs from whole blood, and the isolated PBMCs were then either used fresh or cryopreserved at -140C. Each culture condition was generally run in triplicate wells.

What the research found in general, with its limitations: The study included relatively few convalescent patients and did not analyze early timepoints after natural infection. Although the median number of SARS-CoV-2-reactive clonotypes went up from roughly 20 after infection to 35 to 40 after vaccination, the increase was not significant. In convalescent patients, nearly all vaccine-specific clones (304 of 307) were found to be mono-reactive for SARS-CoV-2 spike rather than cross-reactive with common cold coronaviruses. Among convalescent patients, a median around 86% of the SARS-CoV-2-reactive clones seen after vaccination appeared only after vaccination, which suggests priming specific to the vaccine.

Comment on this clonotype: Its recognized antigen is unknown. The sample holds no much larger clone one base away, and base qualities are not on file.

The method was PCR. At the Johns Hopkins FTIC core, DNA from the cultured CD4+ T cells underwent TCR sequencing with the Oncomine TCR Beta short-read assay. Genomic DNA was extracted from the cultured CD4+ T cells with the QIAamp micro DNA kit. Oncomine TCR Beta libraries made from cultured CD4+ T cells were pooled using unique dual indexes and sequenced on an Illumina iSeq 100. The original methods were these. Non-productive sequences were removed, and CDR3s not starting with C, not ending with F or W, or shorter than 7 amino acids were discarded. The MANAFEST web application was used to identify antigen-specific clonotypes by comparing peptide-stimulated wells against reference wells and other culture wells. An FDR below 0.05, an odds ratio above 5, and a productive frequency above 0.1% in at least two of three replicate wells were required for clones to be considered positive. Cross-reactive clonotypes were defined as significantly expanded in both SARS-CoV-2 spike wells and at least one common cold coronavirus spike condition. Using R version 3.6.1, CDR3 homology was evaluated through Levenshtein distances (stringdist) along with unrooted phylogenetic trees (ape). The public reads were quality trimmed at Q25 with fastp and then assembled into clones with MiXCR by TCRdb, keeping productive beta chains. Rows with a matching CDR3 protein are joined into one entry that keeps the most common DNA and genes. Here the V and J calls rest on TCRdb's processing, not on the authors' analysis. The sample data list roughly 17,000 distinct CDR3 sequences, and approximately 45% of these were observed just once. Approximately 6% of the sample is in the top ten clones.

Here the sequenced sample was CD4+ T cells from blood, cultured in vitro, taken before SARS-CoV-2 vaccination. This TCR was recovered from a human donor who had recovered from COVID-19. The sequence is built from TRBV7-2 and TRBJ2-2; TRBD2 is perhaps the D gene, given 6 matching bases. In nucleotides, the sequence is TGTGCCAGCAGTTCTCTCCCTTCGGGAGTTGGGGAGCTGTTTTTT. This translates into CASSSLPSGVGELFF.